The entry that follows covers one T cell receptor beta chain sequence. No infections or other immune events were documented during collection. This CDR3 region has 14 residues. Germline loops: CDR1 SGHDT, CDR2 YYEEEE. The ends lost 4 bases at V and 4 bases at J; junction bases unmatched: 5. The sample comes from a study of identifying expanded T cells in peripheral blood. The protocol was immunoSEQ multiplex PCR, while the TCRdb copy is restricted to in-frame clones and leaves out a portion. Of around 70,000 clones listed, 85% to 90% are singletons. The chain has TRBV5-6 and TRBJ2-7; 10 positions agree with TRBD1. The clonotype was recovered from a person between 18 and 75 years old in good health. Sequencing was done on a sample of blood. This CDR3 reads CASSRGQGGYEQYF. The CDR3 DNA is TGTGCCAGCAGCCGAGGACAGGGGGGGTACGAGCAGTACTTC.